This T cell receptor (beta chain) derives from a study of T cells after posttransplantation cyclophosphamide. Trimming left V 0 bases short and J 4 bases short, with 12 bases between. The V gene's germline CDR1 is GTSNPN and CDR2 SVGIG (reference sequence). CDR3 length: 15 amino acids. Profiled with immunoSEQ multiplex PCR; TCRdb holds only in-frame clones, not every one. This sample carries around 30,000 clones, none of them present only once. Source material: PBMCs. This TCR came from a woman aged 60-70 years in good health, CMV-negative, and a related stem cell transplant donor. The rearrangement links TRBV30 to TRBJ2-2; D possibly corresponds to TRBD1 (5 bases). CDR3 in amino acids: CAWSVMQGGTGELFF. Here the CDR3 DNA reads TGTGCCTGGAGTGTAATGCAGGGTGGCACCGGGGAGCTGTTTTTT.